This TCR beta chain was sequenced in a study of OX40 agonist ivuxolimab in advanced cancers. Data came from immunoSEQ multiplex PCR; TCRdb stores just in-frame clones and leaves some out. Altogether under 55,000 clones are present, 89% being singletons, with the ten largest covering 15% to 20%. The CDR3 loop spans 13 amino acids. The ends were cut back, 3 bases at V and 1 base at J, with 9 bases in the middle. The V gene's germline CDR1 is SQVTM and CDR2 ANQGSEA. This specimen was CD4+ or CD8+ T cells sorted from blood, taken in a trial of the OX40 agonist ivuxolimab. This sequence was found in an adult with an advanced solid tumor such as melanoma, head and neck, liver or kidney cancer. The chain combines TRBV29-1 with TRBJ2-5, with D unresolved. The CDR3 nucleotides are TGCAGCGTTGATCTTGGGTCCCAAGAGACCCAGTACTTC. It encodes CSVDLGSQETQYF.